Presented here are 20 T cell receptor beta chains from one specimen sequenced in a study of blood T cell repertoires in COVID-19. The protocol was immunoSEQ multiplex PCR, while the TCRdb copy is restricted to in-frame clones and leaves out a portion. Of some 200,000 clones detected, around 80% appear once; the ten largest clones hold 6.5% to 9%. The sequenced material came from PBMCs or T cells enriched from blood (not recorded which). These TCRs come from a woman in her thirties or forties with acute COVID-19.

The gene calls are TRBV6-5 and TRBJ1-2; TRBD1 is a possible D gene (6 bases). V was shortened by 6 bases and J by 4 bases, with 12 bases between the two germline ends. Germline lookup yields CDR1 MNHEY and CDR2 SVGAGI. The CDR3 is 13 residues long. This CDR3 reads CASRPTGLYGYTF. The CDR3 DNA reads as TGTGCCAGCAGACCGACAGGCCTCTATGGCTACACCTTC.

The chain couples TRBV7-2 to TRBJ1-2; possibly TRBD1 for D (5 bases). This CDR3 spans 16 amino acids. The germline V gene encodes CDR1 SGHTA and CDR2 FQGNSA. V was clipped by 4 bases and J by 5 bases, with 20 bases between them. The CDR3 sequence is CASSSLGRQGKYGYTF. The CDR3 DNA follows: TGTGCCAGCAGCTCCCTAGGGCGGCAGGGAAAGTATGGCTACACCTTC.

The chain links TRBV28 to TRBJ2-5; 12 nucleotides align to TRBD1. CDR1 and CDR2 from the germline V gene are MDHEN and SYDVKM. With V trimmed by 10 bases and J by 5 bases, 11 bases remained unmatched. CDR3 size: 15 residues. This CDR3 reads CATIKGDRGPETQYF. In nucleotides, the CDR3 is TGTGCCACCATTAAGGGGGACAGGGGGCCGGAGACCCAGTACTTC.

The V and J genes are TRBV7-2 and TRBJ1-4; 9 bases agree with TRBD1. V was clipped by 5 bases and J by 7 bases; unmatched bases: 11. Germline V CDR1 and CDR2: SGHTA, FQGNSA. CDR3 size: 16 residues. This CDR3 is CASSPPGQGLLEKLFF. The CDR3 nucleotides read TGTGCCAGCAGCCCACCGGGACAGGGTCTTCTTGAAAAACTGTTTTTT.

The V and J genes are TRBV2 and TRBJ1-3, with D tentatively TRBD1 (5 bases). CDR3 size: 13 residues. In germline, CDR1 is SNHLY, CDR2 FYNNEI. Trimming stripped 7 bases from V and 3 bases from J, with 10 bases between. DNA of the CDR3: TGTGCCAGCATGACAGCCCGTGGAAACACCATATATTTT. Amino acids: CASMTARGNTIYF.

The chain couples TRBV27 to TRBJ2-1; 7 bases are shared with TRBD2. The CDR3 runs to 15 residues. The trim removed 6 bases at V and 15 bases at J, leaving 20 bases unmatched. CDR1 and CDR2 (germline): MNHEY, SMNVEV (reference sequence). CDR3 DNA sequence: TGTGCCAGCAGGTCTACTAAGACGCAACGGGAGGTGCCGTTCTTC. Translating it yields CASRSTKTQREVPFF.

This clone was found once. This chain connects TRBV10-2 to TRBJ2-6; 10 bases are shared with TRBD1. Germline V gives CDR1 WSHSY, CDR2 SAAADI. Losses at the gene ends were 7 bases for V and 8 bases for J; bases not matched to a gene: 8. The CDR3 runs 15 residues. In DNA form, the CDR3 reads TGCGCCAGCACAAGACAGGGGGCCGTTACCAACGTCCTGACTTTC. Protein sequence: CASTRQGAVTNVLTF.

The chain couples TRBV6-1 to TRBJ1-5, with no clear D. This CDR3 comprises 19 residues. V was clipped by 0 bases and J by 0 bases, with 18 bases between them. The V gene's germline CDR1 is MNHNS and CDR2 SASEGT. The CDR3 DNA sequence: TGTGCCAGCAGTGAAGCGCTGACATCTGGAGGGTATAGCAATCAGCCCCAGCATTTT. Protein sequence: CASSEALTSGGYSNQPQHF.

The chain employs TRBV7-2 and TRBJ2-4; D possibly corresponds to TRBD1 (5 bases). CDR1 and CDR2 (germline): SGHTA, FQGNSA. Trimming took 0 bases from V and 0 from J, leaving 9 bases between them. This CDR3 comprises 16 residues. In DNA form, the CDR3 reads TGTGCCAGCAGCTTAGCGGGCAGGGTAGCCAAAAACATTCAGTACTTC. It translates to CASSLAGRVAKNIQYF.

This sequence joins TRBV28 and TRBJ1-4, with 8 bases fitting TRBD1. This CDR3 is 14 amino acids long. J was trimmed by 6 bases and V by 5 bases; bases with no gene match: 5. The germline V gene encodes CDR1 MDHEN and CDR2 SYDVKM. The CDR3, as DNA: TGTGCCAGCAGTACGACAGGGGTACATGAAAAACTGTTTTTT. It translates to CASSTTGVHEKLFF.

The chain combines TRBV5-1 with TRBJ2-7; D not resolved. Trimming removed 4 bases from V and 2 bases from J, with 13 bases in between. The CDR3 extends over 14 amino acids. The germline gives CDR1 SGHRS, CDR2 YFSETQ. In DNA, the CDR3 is TGCGCCAGCAGCAACGACCCTGGAGCCTACGAGCAGTACTTC. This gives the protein CASSNDPGAYEQYF.

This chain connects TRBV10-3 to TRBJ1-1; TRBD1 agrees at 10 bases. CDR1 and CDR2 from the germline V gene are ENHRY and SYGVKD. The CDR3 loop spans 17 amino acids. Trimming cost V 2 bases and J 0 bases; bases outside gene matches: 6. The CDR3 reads CAISERDRGRMNTEAFF. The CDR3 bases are TGTGCCATCAGTGAGAGAGACAGGGGGCGCATGAACACTGAAGCTTTCTTT.

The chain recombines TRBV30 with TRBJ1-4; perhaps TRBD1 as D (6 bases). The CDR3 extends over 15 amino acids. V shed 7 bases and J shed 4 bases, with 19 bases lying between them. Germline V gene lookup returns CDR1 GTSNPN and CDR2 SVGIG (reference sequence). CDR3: CAFSRGSMFNEKLFF. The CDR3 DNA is TGTGCCTTTTCCAGGGGAAGCATGTTTAATGAAAAACTGTTTTTT.

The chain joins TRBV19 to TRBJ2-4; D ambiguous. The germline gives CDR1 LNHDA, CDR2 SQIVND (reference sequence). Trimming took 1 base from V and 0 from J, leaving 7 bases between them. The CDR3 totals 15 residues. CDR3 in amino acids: CASSIGSGAKNIQYF. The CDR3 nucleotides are TGTGCCAGTAGTATAGGTTCCGGAGCCAAAAACATTCAGTACTTC.

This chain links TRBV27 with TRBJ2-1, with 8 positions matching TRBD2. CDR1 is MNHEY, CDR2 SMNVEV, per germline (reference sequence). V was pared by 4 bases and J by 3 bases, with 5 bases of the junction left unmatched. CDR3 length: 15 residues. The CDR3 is CASSSHLAGYNEQFF. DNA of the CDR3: TGTGCCAGCAGTTCCCACCTAGCGGGCTACAATGAGCAGTTCTTC.

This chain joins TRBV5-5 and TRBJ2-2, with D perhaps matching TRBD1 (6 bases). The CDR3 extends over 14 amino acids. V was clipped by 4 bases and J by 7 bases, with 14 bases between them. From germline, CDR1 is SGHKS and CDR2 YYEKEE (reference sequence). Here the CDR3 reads CASSQTQGHGELFF. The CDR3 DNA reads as TGTGCCAGCAGCCAAACACAGGGACACGGGGAGCTGTTTTTT.

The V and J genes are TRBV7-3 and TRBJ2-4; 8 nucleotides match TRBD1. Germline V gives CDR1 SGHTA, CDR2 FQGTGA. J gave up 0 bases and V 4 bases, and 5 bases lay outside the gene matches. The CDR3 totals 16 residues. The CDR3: CASSSDRGIAKNIQYF. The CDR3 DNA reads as TGTGCCAGCAGCTCCGACAGGGGTATAGCCAAAAACATTCAGTACTTC. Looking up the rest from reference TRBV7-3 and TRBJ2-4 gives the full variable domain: GAGVSQTPSNKVTEKGKYVELRCDPISGHTALYWYRQSLGQGPEFLIYFQGTGAADDSGLPNDRFFAVRPEGSVSTLKIQRTERGDSAVYLCASSSDRGIAKNIQYFGAGTRLSVL.

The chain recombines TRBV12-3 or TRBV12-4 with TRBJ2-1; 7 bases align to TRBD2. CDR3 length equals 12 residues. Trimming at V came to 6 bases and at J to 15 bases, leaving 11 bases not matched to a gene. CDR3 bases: TGTGCCAGCAGCCCAGGGCGGGAGAGGCGGTTCTTC. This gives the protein CASSPGRERRFF.

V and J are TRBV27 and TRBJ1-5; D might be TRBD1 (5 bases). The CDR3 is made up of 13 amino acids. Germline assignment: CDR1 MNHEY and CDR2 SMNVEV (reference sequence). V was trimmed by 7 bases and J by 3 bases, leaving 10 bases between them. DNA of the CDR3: TGTGCCAGCACTACGGACATCAATCAGCCCCAGCATTTT. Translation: CASTTDINQPQHF.

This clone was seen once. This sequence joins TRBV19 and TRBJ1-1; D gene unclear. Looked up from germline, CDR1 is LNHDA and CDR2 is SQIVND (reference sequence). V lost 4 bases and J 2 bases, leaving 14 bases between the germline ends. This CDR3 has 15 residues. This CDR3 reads CASSSSWAANTEAFF. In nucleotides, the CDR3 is TGTGCCAGTAGTAGCAGTTGGGCCGCTAACACTGAAGCTTTCTTT.